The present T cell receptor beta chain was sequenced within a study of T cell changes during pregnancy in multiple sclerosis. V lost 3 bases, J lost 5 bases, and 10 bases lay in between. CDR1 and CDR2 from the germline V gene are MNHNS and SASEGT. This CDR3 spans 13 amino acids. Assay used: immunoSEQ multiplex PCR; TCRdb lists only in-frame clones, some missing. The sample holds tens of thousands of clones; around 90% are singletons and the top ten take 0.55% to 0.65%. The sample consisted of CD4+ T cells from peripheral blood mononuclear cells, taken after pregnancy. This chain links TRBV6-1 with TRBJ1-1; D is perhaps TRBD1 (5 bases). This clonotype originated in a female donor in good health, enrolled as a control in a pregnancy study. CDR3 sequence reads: CASSDLAGTEAFF. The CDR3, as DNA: TGTGCCAGCAGTGACCTGGCAGGGACTGAAGCTTTCTTT.